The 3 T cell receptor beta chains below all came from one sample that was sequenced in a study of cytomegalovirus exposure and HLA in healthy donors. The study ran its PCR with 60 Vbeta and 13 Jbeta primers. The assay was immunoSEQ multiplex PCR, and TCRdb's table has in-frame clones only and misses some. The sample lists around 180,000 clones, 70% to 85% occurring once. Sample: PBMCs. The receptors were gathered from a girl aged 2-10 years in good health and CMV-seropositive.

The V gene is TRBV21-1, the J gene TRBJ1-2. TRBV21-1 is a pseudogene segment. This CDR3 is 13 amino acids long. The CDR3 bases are TGTGCCAGCAGCAAAGGCGGGGGGCCTGGCTACACCTTC. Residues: CASSKGGGPGYTF.

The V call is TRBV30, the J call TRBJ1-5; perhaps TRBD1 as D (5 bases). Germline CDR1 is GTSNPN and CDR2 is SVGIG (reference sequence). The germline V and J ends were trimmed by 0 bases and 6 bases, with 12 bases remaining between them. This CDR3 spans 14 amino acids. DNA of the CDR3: TGTGCCTGGAGTGTGGGGGGGATAAGTCAGCCCCAGCATTTT. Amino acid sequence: CAWSVGGISQPQHF.

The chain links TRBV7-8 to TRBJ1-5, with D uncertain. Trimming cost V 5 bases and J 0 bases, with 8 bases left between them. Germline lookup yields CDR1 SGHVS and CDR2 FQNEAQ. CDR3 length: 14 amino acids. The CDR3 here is CASSLESSNQPQHF. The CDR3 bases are TGTGCCAGCAGCCTGGAGAGTAGCAATCAGCCCCAGCATTTT.